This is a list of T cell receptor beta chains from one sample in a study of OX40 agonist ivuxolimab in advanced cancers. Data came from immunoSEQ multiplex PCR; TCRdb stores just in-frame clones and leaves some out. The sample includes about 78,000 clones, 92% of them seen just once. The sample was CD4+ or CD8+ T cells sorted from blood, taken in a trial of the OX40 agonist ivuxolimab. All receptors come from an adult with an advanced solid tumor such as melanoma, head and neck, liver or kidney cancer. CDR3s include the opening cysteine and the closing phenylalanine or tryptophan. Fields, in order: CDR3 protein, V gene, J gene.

cdr3_aa: CASSEGGTGGETQYF; v_call: TRBV2; j_call: TRBJ2-5
cdr3_aa: CASLLVAGQPQHF; v_call: TRBV28; j_call: TRBJ1-5
cdr3_aa: CAWRQGRLYEQYF; v_call: TRBV30; j_call: TRBJ2-7
cdr3_aa: CASSEISSGELFF; v_call: TRBV5-1; j_call: TRBJ2-2
cdr3_aa: CASRRGQDVPGYTF; v_call: TRBV19; j_call: TRBJ1-2
cdr3_aa: CASRNSGTPTEFF; v_call: TRBV2; j_call: TRBJ2-1
cdr3_aa: CASRRTSLYEQYF; v_call: TRBV6-5; j_call: TRBJ2-7
cdr3_aa: CASSPTGDTQYF; v_call: TRBV6-4; j_call: TRBJ2-3
cdr3_aa: CASSEARNTGELFF; v_call: TRBV6-1; j_call: TRBJ2-2
cdr3_aa: CASSLAGQGGYEQYF; v_call: TRBV5-4; j_call: TRBJ2-7
cdr3_aa: CASSLYPAGRTQYF; v_call: TRBV5-4; j_call: TRBJ2-5
cdr3_aa: CASSPRTGANTGELFF; v_call: TRBV7-8; j_call: TRBJ2-2
cdr3_aa: CASSRTGGHNSPLHF; v_call: TRBV18; j_call: TRBJ1-6
cdr3_aa: CASSLIGGVYQPQHF; v_call: TRBV5-1; j_call: TRBJ1-5
cdr3_aa: CASSLALGETQYF; v_call: TRBV7-8; j_call: TRBJ2-5
cdr3_aa: CASSPQGAKQYF; v_call: TRBV18; j_call: TRBJ2-7
cdr3_aa: CASSIGGANYGYTF; v_call: TRBV19; j_call: TRBJ1-2
cdr3_aa: CASTTSRLRGDQPQHF; v_call: TRBV28; j_call: TRBJ1-5
cdr3_aa: CASIVDRNTEAFF; v_call: TRBV7-9; j_call: TRBJ1-1
cdr3_aa: CASSYTPGELFF; v_call: TRBV5-6; j_call: TRBJ2-2
cdr3_aa: CASSSGLPGNQPQHF; v_call: TRBV5-1; j_call: TRBJ1-5
cdr3_aa: CASTKGSWGLGEQFF; v_call: TRBV9; j_call: TRBJ2-1
cdr3_aa: CASRSLADNEQFF; v_call: TRBV5-1; j_call: TRBJ2-1
cdr3_aa: CASSSLKGAGNTIYF; v_call: TRBV28; j_call: TRBJ1-3
cdr3_aa: CASSLVGAFGNTIYF; v_call: TRBV7-8; j_call: TRBJ1-3
cdr3_aa: CASSAGPVDTQYF; v_call: TRBV5-4; j_call: TRBJ2-3
cdr3_aa: CASSDRGISYEQYF; v_call: TRBV10-1; j_call: TRBJ2-7
cdr3_aa: CASSPSTENTEAFF; v_call: TRBV5-1; j_call: TRBJ1-1
cdr3_aa: CASSPRPGDYGYTF; v_call: TRBV18; j_call: TRBJ1-2
cdr3_aa: CASSLGAGGELGAFF; v_call: TRBV5-4; j_call: TRBJ1-1
cdr3_aa: CASSLVASGTYEQYF; v_call: TRBV5-4; j_call: TRBJ2-7
cdr3_aa: CASSLGTGTQETQYF; v_call: TRBV11-3; j_call: TRBJ2-5
cdr3_aa: CASSLRDRGGTF; v_call: TRBV7-9; j_call: TRBJ1-2
cdr3_aa: CASGLSSYTQYF; v_call: TRBV12-5; j_call: TRBJ2-3
cdr3_aa: CASTPFRGNQPQHF; v_call: TRBV6-1; j_call: TRBJ1-5
cdr3_aa: CATLAGGRDEQFF; v_call: TRBV15; j_call: TRBJ2-1
cdr3_aa: CASSLGQGTYNEQFF; v_call: TRBV11-2; j_call: TRBJ2-1
cdr3_aa: CASSIGGTGRYGYTF; v_call: TRBV19; j_call: TRBJ1-2
cdr3_aa: CASGLAGGWETQYF; v_call: TRBV6-1; j_call: TRBJ2-5
cdr3_aa: CASSPVLWTGRNTGELFF; v_call: TRBV5-5; j_call: TRBJ2-2
cdr3_aa: CASSLVQRTEAFF; v_call: TRBV7-2; j_call: TRBJ1-1
cdr3_aa: CASSPQEGALYGYTF; v_call: TRBV5-5; j_call: TRBJ1-2
cdr3_aa: CASSPISTDTQYF; v_call: TRBV18; j_call: TRBJ2-3
cdr3_aa: CASRRLLLNEKLFF; v_call: TRBV28; j_call: TRBJ1-4
cdr3_aa: CASSLAPQGPMNTEAFF; v_call: TRBV5-1; j_call: TRBJ1-1
cdr3_aa: CASSSERGLNTEAFF; v_call: TRBV5-1; j_call: TRBJ1-1
cdr3_aa: CASSTGGVEQYF; v_call: TRBV19; j_call: TRBJ2-7
cdr3_aa: CASSISGTGNQPQHF; v_call: TRBV19; j_call: TRBJ1-5
cdr3_aa: CASNTAYSNQPQHF; v_call: TRBV19; j_call: TRBJ1-5
cdr3_aa: CASRDWGVGEAFF; v_call: TRBV5-1; j_call: TRBJ1-1
cdr3_aa: CASSDGDQPQHF; v_call: TRBV6-1; j_call: TRBJ1-5
cdr3_aa: CASSQEWGTSQETQYF; v_call: TRBV4-1; j_call: TRBJ2-5
cdr3_aa: CASTPLGVRRYTF; v_call: TRBV6-1; j_call: TRBJ1-2
cdr3_aa: CASSSKGRRNEKLFF; v_call: TRBV7-9; j_call: TRBJ1-4
cdr3_aa: CASSPTTRTINEKLFF; v_call: TRBV18; j_call: TRBJ1-4
cdr3_aa: CATLGRGETQYF; v_call: TRBV15; j_call: TRBJ2-5
cdr3_aa: CASSESPGSDTEAFF; v_call: TRBV2; j_call: TRBJ1-1
cdr3_aa: CASSPGGWGDRAFNQPQHF; v_call: TRBV28; j_call: TRBJ1-5
cdr3_aa: CASSPDGGNTGELFF; v_call: TRBV5-4; j_call: TRBJ2-2
cdr3_aa: CASSSTGLGDTEAFF; v_call: TRBV28; j_call: TRBJ1-1